This TCR beta chain was profiled in a study of blood T cell repertoires in COVID-19. Overall study context: The United States, Italy and Spain provided the acute and convalescent COVID-19 samples. In each case, the material was cDNA or gDNA derived from T cells, B-cell-depleted T cells, or PBMCs.

The CDR3 spans 14 residues. Looked up from germline, CDR1 is SEHNR and CDR2 is FQNEAQ (reference sequence). Trimming took 5 bases from V and 2 from J; bases not matched to a gene: 6. While infection was still active, Seattle patients were enrolled and then followed longitudinally. TCRdb keeps only in-frame clones here, not all; method: immunoSEQ multiplex PCR. In the table there are about 230,000 clones, about nine tenths of which are singletons. This receptor was identified in a man aged 50-59 years with COVID-19, enrolled during active disease. The chain joins TRBV7-9 to TRBJ2-7, with 7 nucleotides matching TRBD1. Sequencing was carried out using peripheral blood. The CDR3 loop reads CASSPLDRAYEQYF. CDR3 DNA: TGTGCCAGCAGCCCCCTCGACAGGGCCTACGAGCAGTACTTC.